This is a list of T cell receptor beta chains from one sample in a study of blood T cells in healthy people across ages. TCRdb called the 5' RACE reads again in MiXCR, with one record for every CDR3 protein. The sample records 600,000 to 800,000 distinct CDR3 sequences, more than 45% being singletons. Sequencing used blood. These receptors all stem from a woman aged 80 or over in good health. Both conserved end residues are part of each CDR3. The D gene is left open where the match is weak. The listing skips clone size in some rows; elsewhere it reads once, few, many or a size class.

CDR3: CASNLGDLGGNTIYF
DNA: TGCGCCAGCAACCTGGGGGACCTCGGGGGAAACACCATATATTTT
size: -
D: -
V: TRBV5-1
J: TRBJ1-3

CDR3: CASKTPGDRVDEQYF
DNA: TGTGCCAGCAAAACCCCAGGGGACAGGGTTGACGAGCAGTACTTC
size: many
D: TRBD1
V: TRBV28
J: TRBJ2-7

CDR3: CASSYDGTNNEQFF
DNA: TGTGCCAGCAGTTACGACGGGACAAACAATGAGCAGTTCTTC
size: once
D: -
V: TRBV6-2/TRBV6-3
J: TRBJ2-1

CDR3: CASSPGGVSGLAGGGEQYF
DNA: TGTGCCAGCAGCCCGGGGGGCGTATCCGGGCTAGCGGGAGGAGGCGAGCAGTACTTC
size: many
D: TRBD2
V: TRBV9
J: TRBJ2-7

CDR3: CASSSRQGITGELFF
DNA: TGTGCCAGCTCAAGTCGACAGGGAATCACCGGGGAGCTGTTTTTT
size: -
D: TRBD1
V: TRBV18
J: TRBJ2-2

CDR3: CASTHGIRGASYNEQFF
DNA: TGTGCCAGCACCCATGGTATCAGAGGGGCGTCCTACAATGAGCAGTTCTTC
size: many
D: -
V: TRBV4-2
J: TRBJ2-1

CDR3: CASSRSLQGGELFF
DNA: TGCGCCAGCAGCCGATCCCTTCAAGGCGGGGAGCTGTTTTTT
size: -
D: -
V: TRBV4-1
J: TRBJ2-2

CDR3: CSVDGVWGYTF
DNA: TGCAGCGTAGACGGAGTTTGGGGCTACACCTTC
size: -
D: -
V: TRBV29-1
J: TRBJ1-2

CDR3: CASSPSTSALSREQFF
DNA: TGTGCCAGCAGTCCATCCACTAGCGCCCTGAGTCGGGAGCAGTTCTTC
size: few
D: TRBD2
V: TRBV27
J: TRBJ2-1

CDR3: CASSQDAGGAYNEQFF
DNA: TGTGCCAGCAGCCAAGATGCGGGAGGGGCCTACAATGAGCAGTTCTTC
size: -
D: TRBD2
V: TRBV4-2
J: TRBJ2-1

CDR3: CASSPTSGGLNTGELFF
DNA: TGTGCCAGCTCACCAACTAGCGGGGGCCTGAACACCGGGGAGCTGTTTTTT
size: -
D: TRBD2
V: TRBV18
J: TRBJ2-2

CDR3: CASSLSMGLAYEQYF
DNA: TGTGCCAGCAGTTTATCCATGGGACTAGCATACGAGCAGTACTTC
size: once
D: TRBD2
V: TRBV27
J: TRBJ2-7

CDR3: CASSVAPRSGSGDTQYF
DNA: TGTGCCAGCAGCGTAGCCCCCCGTAGCGGGAGTGGGGATACGCAGTATTTT
size: many
D: TRBD2
V: TRBV9
J: TRBJ2-3

CDR3: CASSASPNQPQHF
DNA: TGTGCCAGCAGCGCATCCCCTAATCAGCCCCAGCATTTT
size: few
D: -
V: TRBV7-2
J: TRBJ1-5

CDR3: CASIGSYASYNEQFF
DNA: TGTGCCAGCATAGGCTCCTACGCCTCCTACAATGAGCAGTTCTTC
size: many
D: -
V: TRBV2
J: TRBJ2-1

CDR3: CASSSYNRGPETQYF
DNA: TGTGCCAGCAGTTCCTACAACAGGGGGCCCGAGACCCAGTACTTC
size: -
D: TRBD1
V: TRBV6-5
J: TRBJ2-5

CDR3: CASRRTSGGPDTQYF
DNA: TGTGCCAGTCGGCGCACTAGCGGGGGCCCAGATACGCAGTATTTT
size: few
D: TRBD2
V: TRBV6-2/TRBV6-3
J: TRBJ2-3

CDR3: CASNPTGKYWGYTF
DNA: TGTGCCAGCAACCCGACAGGGAAGTATTGGGGCTACACCTTC
size: -
D: TRBD1
V: TRBV27
J: TRBJ1-2

CDR3: CASSQGPTSGGARDTQYF
DNA: TGCGCCAGCAGCCAAGGCCCTACTAGCGGGGGGGCCAGAGATACGCAGTATTTT
size: few
D: TRBD2
V: TRBV4-3
J: TRBJ2-3

CDR3: CSVGREFNEQYF
DNA: TGCAGCGTAGGTCGGGAGTTCAATGAGCAGTACTTC
size: -
D: -
V: TRBV29-1
J: TRBJ2-5

CDR3: CSVGQSNEKLFF
DNA: TGCAGCGTTGGACAGTCTAATGAAAAACTGTTTTTT
size: many
D: -
V: TRBV29-1
J: TRBJ1-4

CDR3: CASSLTTAGQAKNEQYF
DNA: TGTGCCAGCAGCTTAACAACCGCGGGACAGGCTAAGAACGAGCAGTACTTC
size: -
D: TRBD1
V: TRBV11-2
J: TRBJ2-7

CDR3: CSARDPGAPDGYTF
DNA: TGCAGTGCTAGAGATCCCGGGGCTCCGGATGGCTACACCTTC
size: -
D: -
V: TRBV20-1
J: TRBJ1-2

CDR3: CASSLLGTGGGYTF
DNA: TGTGCCAGCAGCTTATTAGGGACAGGGGGCGGCTACACCTTC
size: -
D: TRBD1
V: TRBV7-9
J: TRBJ1-2

CDR3: CASSSRGTSGSSYNEQFF
DNA: TGTGCCAGCAGCTCCCGAGGGACTAGCGGTAGCTCCTACAATGAGCAGTTCTTC
size: many
D: TRBD2
V: TRBV9
J: TRBJ2-1

CDR3: CSVEKGQSPGYGYTF
DNA: TGCAGCGTTGAAAAGGGACAGTCCCCTGGCTATGGCTACACCTTC
size: many
D: TRBD1
V: TRBV29-1
J: TRBJ1-2

CDR3: CASSLEGAGYGYTF
DNA: TGCGCCAGCAGCTTGGAGGGGGCAGGCTATGGCTACACCTTC
size: many
D: TRBD1
V: TRBV5-1
J: TRBJ1-2

CDR3: CASSPRPGHRTDTQYF
DNA: TGTGCCAGCAGCCCGCGACCGGGACACCGCACAGATACGCAGTATTTT
size: -
D: -
V: TRBV3-1
J: TRBJ2-3

CDR3: CASSHNPGQGAYEQYF
DNA: TGTGCCAGCAGCCACAATCCGGGACAGGGGGCCTACGAGCAGTACTTC
size: many
D: TRBD1
V: TRBV3-1
J: TRBJ2-7

CDR3: CSASPGQGDFQPQHF
DNA: TGCAGTGCTAGCCCGGGACAGGGAGACTTTCAGCCCCAGCATTTT
size: -
D: TRBD1
V: TRBV20-1
J: TRBJ1-5

CDR3: CASSENLEETQYF
DNA: TGTGCCAGCAGTGAAAACCTCGAGGAGACCCAGTACTTC
size: -
D: -
V: TRBV6-4
J: TRBJ2-5

CDR3: CASSHQREQYF
DNA: TGTGCCAGCAGTCATCAGCGGGAGCAGTACTTC
size: -
D: -
V: TRBV12-3/TRBV12-4
J: TRBJ2-7

CDR3: CASSPLAGNTEAFF
DNA: TGTGCCAGCTCACCGTTGGCGGGGAACACTGAAGCTTTCTTT
size: -
D: -
V: TRBV18
J: TRBJ1-1

CDR3: CASWTVPGQPQHF
DNA: TGTGCCAGCTGGACTGTCCCCGGTCAGCCCCAGCATTTT
size: once
D: -
V: TRBV6-6
J: TRBJ1-5

CDR3: CASSQEIRMGEAFF
DNA: TGTGCCAGCAGCCAAGAAATCCGCATGGGTGAAGCTTTCTTT
size: few
D: -
V: TRBV4-2
J: TRBJ1-1

CDR3: CASSRTGGAKVGELFF
DNA: TGTGCCAGCAGTCGCACAGGGGGCGCGAAGGTCGGGGAGCTGTTTTTT
size: few
D: TRBD1
V: TRBV12-3/TRBV12-4
J: TRBJ2-2

CDR3: CASSRPGFYNEQFF
DNA: TGTGCCAGCAGCCGACCGGGATTTTACAATGAGCAGTTCTTC
size: -
D: -
V: TRBV11-2
J: TRBJ2-1

CDR3: CASSGLGAGGFSQETQYF
DNA: TGTGCCAGCAGTGGTCTGGGGGCAGGGGGGTTTTCACAAGAGACCCAGTACTTC
size: many
D: -
V: TRBV25-1
J: TRBJ2-5

CDR3: CASSYSGAGSGWTQYF
DNA: TGTGCCAGCAGTTACTCGGGGGCCGGGAGTGGTTGGACCCAGTACTTC
size: many
D: -
V: TRBV6-6
J: TRBJ2-5